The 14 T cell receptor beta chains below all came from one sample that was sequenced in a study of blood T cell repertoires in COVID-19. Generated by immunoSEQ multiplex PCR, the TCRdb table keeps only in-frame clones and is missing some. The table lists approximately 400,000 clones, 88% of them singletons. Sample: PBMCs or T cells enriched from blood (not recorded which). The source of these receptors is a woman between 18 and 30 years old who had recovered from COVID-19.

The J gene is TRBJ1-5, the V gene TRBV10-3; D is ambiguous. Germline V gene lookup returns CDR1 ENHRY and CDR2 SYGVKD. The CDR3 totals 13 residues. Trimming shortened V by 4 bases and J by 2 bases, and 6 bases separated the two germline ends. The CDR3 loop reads CAISAGGNQPQHF. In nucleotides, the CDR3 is TGTGCCATCAGTGCCGGGGGCAATCAGCCCCAGCATTTT.

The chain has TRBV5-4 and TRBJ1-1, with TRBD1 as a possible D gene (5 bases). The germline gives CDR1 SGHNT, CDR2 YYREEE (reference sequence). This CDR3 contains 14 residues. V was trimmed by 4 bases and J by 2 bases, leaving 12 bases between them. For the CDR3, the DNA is TGTGCCAGCAGCGGATTAGACAGAAACACTGAAGCTTTCTTT. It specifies CASSGLDRNTEAFF.

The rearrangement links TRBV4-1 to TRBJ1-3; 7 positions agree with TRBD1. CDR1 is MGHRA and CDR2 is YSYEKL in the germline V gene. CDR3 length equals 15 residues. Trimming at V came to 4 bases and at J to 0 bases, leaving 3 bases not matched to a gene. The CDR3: CASSLTGASGNTIYF. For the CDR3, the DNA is TGCGCCAGCAGCCTAACAGGGGCCTCTGGAAACACCATATATTTT.

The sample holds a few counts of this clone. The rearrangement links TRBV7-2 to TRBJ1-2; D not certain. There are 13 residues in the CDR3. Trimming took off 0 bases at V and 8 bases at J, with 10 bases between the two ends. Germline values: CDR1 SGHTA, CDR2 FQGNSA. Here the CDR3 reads CASSLAGRWGYTF. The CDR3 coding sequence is TGTGCCAGCAGCTTAGCTGGGAGGTGGGGCTACACCTTC.

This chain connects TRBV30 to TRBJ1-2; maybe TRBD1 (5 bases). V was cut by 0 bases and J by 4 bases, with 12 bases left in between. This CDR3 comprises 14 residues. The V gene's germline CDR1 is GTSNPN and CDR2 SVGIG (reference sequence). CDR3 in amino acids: CAWSVRQGPYGYTF. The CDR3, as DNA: TGTGCCTGGAGTGTACGGCAGGGCCCCTATGGCTACACCTTC.

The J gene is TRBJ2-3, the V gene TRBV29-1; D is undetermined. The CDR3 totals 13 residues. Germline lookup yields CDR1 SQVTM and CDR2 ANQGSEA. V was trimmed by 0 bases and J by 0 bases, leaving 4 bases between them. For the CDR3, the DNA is TGCAGCGTTGAAGACAGTAGCACAGATACGCAGTATTTT. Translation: CSVEDSSTDTQYF.

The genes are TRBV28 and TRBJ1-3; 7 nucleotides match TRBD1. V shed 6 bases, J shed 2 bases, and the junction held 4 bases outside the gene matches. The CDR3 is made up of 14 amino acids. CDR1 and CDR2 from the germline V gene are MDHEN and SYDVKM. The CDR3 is CASSAGTAGNTIYF. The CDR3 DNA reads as TGTGCCAGCAGCGCCGGGACAGCTGGAAACACCATATATTTT.

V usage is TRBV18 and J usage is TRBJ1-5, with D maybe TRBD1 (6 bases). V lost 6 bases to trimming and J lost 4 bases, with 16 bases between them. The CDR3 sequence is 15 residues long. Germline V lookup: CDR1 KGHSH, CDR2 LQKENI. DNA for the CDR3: TGTGCCAGCTCCCCCGGGGGGGGGCTAAATCAGCCCCAGCATTTT. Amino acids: CASSPGGGLNQPQHF.

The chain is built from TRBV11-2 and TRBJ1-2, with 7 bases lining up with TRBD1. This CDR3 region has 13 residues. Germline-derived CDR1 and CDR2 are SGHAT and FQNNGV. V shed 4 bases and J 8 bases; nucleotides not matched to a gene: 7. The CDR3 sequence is CASSSTGYYGYTF. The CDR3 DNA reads TGTGCCAGCAGCTCGACAGGGTATTACGGCTACACCTTC.

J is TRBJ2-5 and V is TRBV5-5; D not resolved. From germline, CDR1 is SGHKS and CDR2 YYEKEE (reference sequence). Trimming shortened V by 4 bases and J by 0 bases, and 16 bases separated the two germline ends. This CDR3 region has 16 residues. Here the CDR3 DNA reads TGTGCCAGCAGCATAATCATCCGGTCTTACCAAGAGACCCAGTACTTC. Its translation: CASSIIIRSYQETQYF.

The CDR3 protein is CASSKGWQCNQPQHF. CDR3 in DNA: TGTGCCAGCAGCAAAGGGTGGCAGTGCAATCAGCCCCAGCATTTT. This chain joins TRBV21-1 and TRBJ1-5; no DNA check was done on the table's D call, TRBD1. TRBV21-1 corresponds to a pseudogene. The CDR3 runs to 15 residues.

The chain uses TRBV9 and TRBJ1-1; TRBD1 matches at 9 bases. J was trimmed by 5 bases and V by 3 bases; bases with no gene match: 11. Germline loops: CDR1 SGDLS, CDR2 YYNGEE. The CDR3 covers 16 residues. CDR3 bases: TGTGCCAGCAGCGCGTACAGGGGGCAGGTGGGGACTGAAGCTTTCTTT. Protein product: CASSAYRGQVGTEAFF. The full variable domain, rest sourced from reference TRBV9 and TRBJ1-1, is DSGVTQTPKHLITATGQRVTLRCSPRSGDLSVYWYQQSLDQGLQFLIQYYNGEERAKGNILERFSAQQFPDLHSELNLSSLELGDSALYFCASSAYRGQVGTEAFFGQGTRLTVV.

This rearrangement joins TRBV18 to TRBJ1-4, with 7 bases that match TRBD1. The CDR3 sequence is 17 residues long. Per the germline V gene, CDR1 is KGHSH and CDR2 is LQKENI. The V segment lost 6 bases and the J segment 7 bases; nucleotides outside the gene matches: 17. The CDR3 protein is CASSPGQAKPWGEKLFF. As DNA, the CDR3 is TGTGCCAGCTCGCCTGGACAGGCTAAACCCTGGGGTGAAAAACTGTTTTTT. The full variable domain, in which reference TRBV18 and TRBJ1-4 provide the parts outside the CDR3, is NAGVMQNPRHLVRRRGQEARLRCSPMKGHSHVYWYRQLPEEGLKFMVYLQKENIIDESGMPKERFSAEFPKEGPSILRIQQVVRGDSAAYFCASSPGQAKPWGEKLFFGSGTQLSVL.

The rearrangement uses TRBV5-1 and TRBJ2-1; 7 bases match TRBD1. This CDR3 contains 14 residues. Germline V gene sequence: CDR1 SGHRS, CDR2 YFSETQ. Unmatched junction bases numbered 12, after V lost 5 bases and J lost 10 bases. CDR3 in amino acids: CASRERNTGEEQFF. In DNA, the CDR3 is TGCGCCAGCAGGGAGAGGAATACAGGGGAAGAGCAGTTCTTC.